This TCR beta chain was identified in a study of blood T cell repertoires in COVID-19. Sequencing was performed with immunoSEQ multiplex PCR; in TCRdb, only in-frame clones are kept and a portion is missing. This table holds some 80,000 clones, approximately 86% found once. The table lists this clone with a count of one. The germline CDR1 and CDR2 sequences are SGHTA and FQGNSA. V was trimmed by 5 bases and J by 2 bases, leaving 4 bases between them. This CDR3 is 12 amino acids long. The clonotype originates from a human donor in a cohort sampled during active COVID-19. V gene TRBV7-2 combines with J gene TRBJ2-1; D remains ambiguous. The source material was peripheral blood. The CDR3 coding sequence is TGTGCCAGCAGCCCCGCCTACAATGAGCAGTTCTTC. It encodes CASSPAYNEQFF.